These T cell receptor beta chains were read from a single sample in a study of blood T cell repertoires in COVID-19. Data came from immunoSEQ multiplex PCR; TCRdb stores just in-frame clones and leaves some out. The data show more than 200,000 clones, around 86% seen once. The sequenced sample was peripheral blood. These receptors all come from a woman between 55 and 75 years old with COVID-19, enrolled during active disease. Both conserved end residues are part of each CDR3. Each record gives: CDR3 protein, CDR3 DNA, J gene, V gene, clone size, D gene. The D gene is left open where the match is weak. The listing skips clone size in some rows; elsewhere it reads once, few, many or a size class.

CASSLVQNSGNTIYF | TGTGCCAGCAGCTTAGTGCAGAATTCTGGAAACACCATATATTTT | TRBJ1-3 | TRBV7-8 | few | -
CSATRQVDTFF | TGCAGTGCCACCCGACAGGTCGACACTTTCTTT | TRBJ1-1 | TRBV20-1 | few | -
CASRLDRAGNQPQHF | TGTGCCAGTAGACTGGACAGGGCAGGCAATCAGCCCCAGCATTTT | TRBJ1-5 | TRBV19 | once | TRBD1
CASRQQGAQNTEAFF | TGTGCCAGCAGACAACAGGGGGCTCAGAACACTGAAGCTTTCTTT | TRBJ1-1 | TRBV6-5 | - | TRBD1
CSVGPGKNQPQHF | TGCAGCGTTGGCCCAGGGAAGAATCAGCCCCAGCATTTT | TRBJ1-5 | TRBV29-1 | few | -
CASSIQGYGNTIYF | TGCGCCAGCAGCATTCAGGGATACGGAAACACCATATATTTT | TRBJ1-3 | TRBV5-1 | - | -
CASGSGTGGYGYTF | TGTGCCAGCGGATCCGGGACAGGGGGGTATGGCTACACCTTC | TRBJ1-2 | TRBV6-5 | - | TRBD1
CASSPGTANTEAFF | TGTGCCAGTAGTCCCGGGACAGCGAACACTGAAGCTTTCTTT | TRBJ1-1 | TRBV19 | - | TRBD1
CASRTTGGSNQPQHF | TGTGCCAGTAGAACCACAGGGGGTAGCAATCAGCCCCAGCATTTT | TRBJ1-5 | TRBV19 | - | TRBD1
CASSREIGTDTQYF | TGTGCCAGCAGCCGGGAAATCGGCACAGATACGCAGTATTTT | TRBJ2-3 | TRBV5-6 | - | -
CASREPGQGYNSPLHF | TGTGCCAGCAGGGAACCGGGACAGGGGTATAATTCACCCCTCCACTTT | TRBJ1-6 | TRBV2 | - | TRBD1
CASAHNHRNNQPQHF | TGTGCCAGCGCTCATAACCACAGGAACAATCAGCCCCAGCATTTT | TRBJ1-5 | TRBV6-5 | once | -
CASSLGLGTTYEQYF | TGTGCCAGCAGCTTGGGCCTCGGGACAACTTACGAGCAGTACTTC | TRBJ2-7 | TRBV5-4 | - | -
CASSGTGGGETQYF | TGTGCCAGCAGCGGGACAGGGGGCGGCGAGACCCAGTACTTC | TRBJ2-5 | TRBV6-5 | - | TRBD1
CASSPDRRDEKLFF | TGTGCCAGCTCACCGGACAGGAGAGATGAAAAACTGTTTTTT | TRBJ1-4 | TRBV18 | - | TRBD1
CASSPGSGGTNTGELFF | TGTGCCAGCAGCCCAGGGTCCGGCGGGACGAACACCGGGGAGCTGTTTTTT | TRBJ2-2 | TRBV3-1/TRBV3-2 | - | -
CASSQAGQIYEQYF | TGTGCCAGCAGCCAAGCCGGACAGATCTACGAGCAGTACTTC | TRBJ2-7 | TRBV4-2 | - | -
CASSWDGGYAQETQYF | TGTGCCAGCAGCTGGGACGGGGGGTACGCTCAAGAGACCCAGTACTTC | TRBJ2-5 | TRBV7-2 | - | TRBD2
CASSTATGGQDDTEAFF | TGTGCCAGTAGTACCGCGACGGGGGGCCAGGACGACACTGAAGCTTTCTTT | TRBJ1-1 | TRBV19 | - | -
CASGPLGEGQETQYF | TGTGCCAGCGGGCCCTTGGGGGAGGGTCAAGAGACCCAGTACTTC | TRBJ2-5 | TRBV27 | - | TRBD2
CSASTGNEQYF | TGCAGTGCTAGTACCGGGAACGAGCAGTACTTC | TRBJ2-7 | TRBV20-1 | - | -
CASSTSGQETQYF | TGTGCCAGCTCTACTAGCGGCCAAGAGACCCAGTACTTC | TRBJ2-5 | TRBV18 | - | TRBD2
CASSLGLDTGELFF | TGCGCCAGCAGCTTGGGGCTAGACACCGGGGAGCTGTTTTTT | TRBJ2-2 | TRBV5-1 | once | -
CASSGDSGVGELFF | TGTGCCAGCAGCGGAGACAGTGGGGTCGGGGAGCTGTTTTTT | TRBJ2-2 | TRBV7-2 | - | -
CASSRNQQTSTDTQYF | TGTGCCAGCAGCCGAAACCAGCAGACTAGCACAGATACGCAGTATTTT | TRBJ2-3 | TRBV5-5 | - | -
CASTKGGQGPHREQYF | TGTGCCAGCACCAAAGGGGGACAGGGGCCTCATCGAGAGCAGTACTTC | TRBJ2-7 | TRBV28 | - | TRBD1
CVRRSKLAEFYNEQFF | TGTGTCAGAAGGTCAAAACTAGCGGAGTTCTACAATGAGCAGTTCTTC | TRBJ2-1 | TRBV7-5 | once | -